This record covers a single T cell receptor (beta chain). Its antigen is unidentified. PCR primers comprised 60 Vbeta and 13 Jbeta primers. Some clones are missing from TCRdb's copy, which holds only in-frame ones; the method was immunoSEQ multiplex PCR. Of over 150,000 clones listed, 75% to 90% are singletons. V lost 0 bases, J lost 7 bases, and 10 bases lay in between. CDR3 length: 13 amino acids. Germline CDR1 reads SGDLS; CDR2 reads YYNGEE. The data derive from a study of cytomegalovirus exposure and HLA in healthy donors. Study-level background: As released early, the data held roughly 85 million unique TCRs from HLA-typed donors. Points from the study as a whole: Trimming of TCR beta V- and J-genes showed a link, identified in a later analysis, to a missense DCLRE1C variant.

Specimen: PBMCs. The sequence came from a man aged 45 to 65 in good health and CMV-seronegative. This chain joins TRBV9 and TRBJ1-2; no reliable D call. CDR3 sequence reads: CASSVDTVSGYTF. DNA for the CDR3: TGTGCCAGCAGCGTAGATACTGTAAGTGGCTACACCTTC.